A single sample gave rise to the 18 T cell receptor beta chains below, sequenced in a study of blood T cell repertoires in COVID-19. Using immunoSEQ multiplex PCR, the repertoire was profiled, and TCRdb retains in-frame clones only, with some absent. The data show 150,000 to 200,000 clones, 70% to 90% seen once. The sequenced sample consisted of peripheral blood. All receptors derive from a woman older than 75 in a cohort sampled during active or convalescent COVID-19.

V is TRBV14 and J is TRBJ2-6; D perhaps matches TRBD1 (6 bases). The CDR3 totals 17 residues. V lost 5 bases and J 0 bases, leaving 14 bases between the germline ends. Germline V gene data show CDR1 as SGHDN and CDR2 as FVKESK. CDR3 sequence (DNA): TGTGCCAGCAGCTCGACAGGCCCAGGCTCTGGGGCCAACGTCCTGACTTTC. Translation: CASSSTGPGSGANVLTF.

This clone was counted a few times. The chain links TRBV5-4 to TRBJ2-7; TRBD1 matches at 10 bases. The CDR3 consists of 16 residues. With V trimmed by 5 bases and J by 5 bases, 13 bases remained unmatched. The V gene's germline CDR1 is SGHNT and CDR2 YYREEE (reference sequence). CDR3 amino acids: CASSPWTGGTTHEQYV. The CDR3 DNA sequence: TGTGCCAGCAGTCCATGGACAGGGGGAACTACCCACGAGCAGTACGTC.

The chain joins TRBV29-1 to TRBJ2-3, with D possibly matching TRBD2 (6 bases). Trimming removed 3 bases at V and 0 bases at J, with 7 bases between. CDR3 length equals 13 residues. The germline gives CDR1 SQVTM, CDR2 ANQGSEA. CDR3 in DNA: TGCAGCGTTGACGGGACTAGCACAGATACGCAGTATTTT. This codes for CSVDGTSTDTQYF.

The chain joins TRBV30 to TRBJ1-2; the D gene is possibly TRBD1 (6 bases). V gave up 2 bases and J gave up 3 bases, with 7 bases separating them. The germline CDR1 and CDR2 sequences are GTSNPN and SVGIG (reference sequence). This CDR3 comprises 12 residues. As DNA, the CDR3 is TGTGCCTGGAGTACAGGGCACTATGGCTACACCTTC. It yields the protein CAWSTGHYGYTF.

V and J are TRBV5-4 and TRBJ1-2; D possibly corresponds to TRBD1 (6 bases). V dropped 4 bases and J dropped 7 bases, with 23 bases sitting between them. CDR3 length equals 16 residues. Per germline, CDR1 SGHNT and CDR2 YYREEE (reference sequence). CDR3 DNA sequence: TGTGCCAGCAGCCCAAGTCCCCAGGGGAGGGACGGTGGCTACACCTTC. Its translation is CASSPSPQGRDGGYTF.

The V gene is TRBV28, the J gene TRBJ1-6, with 7 positions matching TRBD1. Germline V CDR1 and CDR2: MDHEN, SYDVKM. V shed 1 base and J 7 bases; nucleotides not matched to a gene: 1. The CDR3 sequence is 14 residues long. The chain's CDR3 is CASSLYRGNSPLHF. The CDR3 bases are TGTGCCAGCAGTTTATACAGGGGAAATTCACCCCTCCACTTT.

The V gene is TRBV5-4, the J gene TRBJ2-5; 10 nucleotides align to TRBD1. Germline assignment: CDR1 SGHNT and CDR2 YYREEE (reference sequence). V was clipped by 0 bases and J by 7 bases; unmatched bases: 12. The CDR3 has 17 residues. This CDR3 is CASSLVAGTGVQVTQYF. CDR3 sequence (DNA): TGTGCCAGCAGCTTGGTGGCCGGGACAGGGGTCCAGGTGACCCAGTACTTC.

This chain connects TRBV3-1 (or the pseudogene TRBV3-2) to TRBJ1-3, with a tentative D call TRBD1 (5 bases). This CDR3 has 15 amino acids. V gave up 0 bases and J gave up 9 bases, with 15 bases separating them. In germline, CDR1 is LGHDT, CDR2 YNNKEL (reference sequence). The CDR3 loop is CASSQDRWQGGTIYF. DNA of the CDR3: TGTGCCAGCAGCCAAGATCGGTGGCAGGGAGGCACCATATATTTT.

The chain employs TRBV18 and TRBJ1-5; the D gene is possibly TRBD1 (5 bases). Trimming cost V 3 bases and J 1 base, with 10 bases left between them. The CDR3 is made up of 15 amino acids. Germline assignment: CDR1 KGHSH and CDR2 LQKENI. CDR3 residues: CASSPQGQSNQPQHF. The CDR3 nucleotides are TGTGCCAGCTCACCGCAGGGTCAGAGCAATCAGCCCCAGCATTTT.

The gene calls are TRBV29-1 and TRBJ2-7; D not certain. CDR3 length equals 11 residues. Trimming took off 3 bases at V and 5 bases at J, with 8 bases between the two ends. CDR1 is SQVTM, CDR2 ANQGSEA, per germline. In nucleotides, the CDR3 is TGCAGCGTTGAGACTGTAGACGAGCAGTACTTC. Its protein product is CSVETVDEQYF.

The chain links TRBV21-1 to TRBJ2-7; the table's D call TRBD1 went unverified against the DNA. TRBV21-1 is designated a pseudogene. CDR3 length: 15 residues. The CDR3 DNA reads as TGTGCCAGCAGCAGAGGGACAGGGGGCTCGGGAGAGCAGTACGTC. This sequence encodes CASSRGTGGSGEQYV.

The chain has TRBV4-1 and TRBJ2-2; 9 bases are a match to TRBD1. V shed 7 bases, J shed 5 bases, and the junction held 8 bases outside the gene matches. The CDR3 has 15 amino acids. Germline V gives CDR1 MGHRA, CDR2 YSYEKL. CDR3 residues: CASTSRDRVTGELFF. CDR3 DNA sequence: TGCGCCAGCACCTCCCGGGACAGGGTAACCGGGGAGCTGTTTTTT.

The CDR3 DNA is TGTGCCAGCTCACCACCGGAGAAGGAGCCCCAGCATTTT. Its translation: CASSPPEKEPQHF. The chain joins TRBV18 to TRBJ1-5; D unresolved. The CDR3 spans 13 residues. CDR1 is KGHSH and CDR2 is LQKENI in the germline V gene. V lost 0 bases and J 8 bases, leaving 8 bases between the germline ends.

V is TRBV27 and J is TRBJ1-1; D call uncertain. The CDR3 is 17 residues long. In germline, CDR1 is MNHEY, CDR2 SMNVEV (reference sequence). Between the trimmed V and J ends, which lost 6 bases and 0 bases, there was a span of 20 bases. CDR3 nucleotides: TGTGCCAGCAGCAGATTAGTCCTAGTAGATTTGAACACTGAAGCTTTCTTT. It is translated as CASSRLVLVDLNTEAFF.

This clone was observed once. This rearrangement joins TRBV13 to TRBJ2-1; the match to TRBD1 covers 7 bases. CDR1 is PRHDT and CDR2 is FYEKMQ in the germline V gene (reference sequence). Germline trimming cut 5 bases from V and 3 bases from J; bases unmatched to any gene: 7. This CDR3 is 15 amino acids long. DNA for the CDR3: TGTGCCAGCAGCCTGAACAGGGGTGTCTACAATGAGCAGTTCTTC. This encodes CASSLNRGVYNEQFF.

The chain employs TRBV19 and TRBJ1-2; possibly TRBD1 for D (6 bases). CDR1 LNHDA and CDR2 SQIVND come from the germline V gene (reference sequence). This CDR3 has 12 residues. With 8 bases removed from V and 1 base from J, the gap between germline ends came to 8 bases. This CDR3 is CASYRVNYGYTF. Here the CDR3 DNA reads TGTGCCAGTTACAGGGTTAACTATGGCTACACCTTC.

This chain connects TRBV5-1 to TRBJ2-7; 12 nucleotides align to TRBD2. CDR1 SGHRS and CDR2 YFSETQ come from the germline V gene. The V and J ends lost 4 bases and 7 bases, in that order; junction bases with no gene match: 9. CDR3 length equals 15 residues. CDR3 bases: TGCGCCAGCAGCCGTGGACTAGCGGGAAACTCAGAGCAGTACGTC. As protein: CASSRGLAGNSEQYV.

The chain has TRBV30 and TRBJ1-2; perhaps TRBD1 as D (6 bases). V lost 8 bases and J lost 3, with 19 bases in between. CDR3 size: 14 residues. The V gene's germline CDR1 is GTSNPN and CDR2 SVGIG (reference sequence). The CDR3 is CATSGGGWYYGYTF. CDR3 DNA sequence: TGTGCCACCTCGGGGGGCGGTTGGTACTATGGCTACACCTTC.